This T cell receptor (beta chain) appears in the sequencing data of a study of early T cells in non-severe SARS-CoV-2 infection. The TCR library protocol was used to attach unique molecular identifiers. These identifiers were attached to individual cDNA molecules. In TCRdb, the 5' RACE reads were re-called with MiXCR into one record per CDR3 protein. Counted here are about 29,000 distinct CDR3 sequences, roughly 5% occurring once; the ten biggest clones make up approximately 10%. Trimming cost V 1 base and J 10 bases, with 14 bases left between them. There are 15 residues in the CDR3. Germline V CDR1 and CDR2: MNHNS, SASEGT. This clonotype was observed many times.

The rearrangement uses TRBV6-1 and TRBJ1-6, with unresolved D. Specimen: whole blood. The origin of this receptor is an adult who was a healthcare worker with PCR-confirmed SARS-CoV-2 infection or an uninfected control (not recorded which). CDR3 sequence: CASSEVRASASPLHF. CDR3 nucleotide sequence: TGTGCCAGCAGTGAAGTTAGGGCGTCAGCCTCACCCCTCCACTTT.